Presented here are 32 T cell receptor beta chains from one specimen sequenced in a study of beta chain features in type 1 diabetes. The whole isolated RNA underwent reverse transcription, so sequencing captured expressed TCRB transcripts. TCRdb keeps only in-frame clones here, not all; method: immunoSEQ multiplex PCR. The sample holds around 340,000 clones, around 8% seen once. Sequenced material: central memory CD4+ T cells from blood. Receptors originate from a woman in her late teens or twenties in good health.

This CDR3 reads CASTLTGHGYTF. In DNA form, the CDR3 reads TGTGCCAGCACCTTGACAGGGCATGGCTACACCTTC. The chain recombines TRBV28 with TRBJ1-2, with TRBD1 matching over 7 bases. V was clipped by 7 bases and J by 6 bases; unmatched bases: 5. Per germline, CDR1 MDHEN and CDR2 SYDVKM. CDR3 length equals 12 residues.

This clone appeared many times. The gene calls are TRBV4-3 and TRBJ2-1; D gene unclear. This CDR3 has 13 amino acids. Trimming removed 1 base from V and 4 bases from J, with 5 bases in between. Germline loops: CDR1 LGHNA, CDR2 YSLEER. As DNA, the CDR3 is TGCGCCAGCAGCCAAGGAGCTTACAATGAGCAGTTCTTC. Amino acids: CASSQGAYNEQFF.

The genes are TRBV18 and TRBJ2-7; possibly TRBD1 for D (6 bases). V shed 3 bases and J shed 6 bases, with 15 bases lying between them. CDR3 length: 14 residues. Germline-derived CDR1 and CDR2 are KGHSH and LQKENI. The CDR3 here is CASSPEVGASEQYF. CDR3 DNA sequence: TGTGCCAGCTCACCCGAGGTGGGGGCGTCCGAGCAGTACTTC.

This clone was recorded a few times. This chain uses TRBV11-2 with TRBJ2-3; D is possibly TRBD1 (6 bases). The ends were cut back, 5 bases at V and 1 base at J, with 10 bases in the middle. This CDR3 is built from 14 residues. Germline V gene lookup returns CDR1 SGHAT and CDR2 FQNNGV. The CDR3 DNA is TGTGCCAGCAGCGGGGCAGGGGGCACAGATACGCAGTATTTT. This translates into CASSGAGGTDTQYF.

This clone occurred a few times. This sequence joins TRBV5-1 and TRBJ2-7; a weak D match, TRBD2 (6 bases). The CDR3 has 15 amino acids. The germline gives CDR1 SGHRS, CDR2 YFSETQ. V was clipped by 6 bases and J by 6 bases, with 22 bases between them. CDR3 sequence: CASKISGNSGFEQYF. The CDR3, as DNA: TGCGCCAGCAAAATCTCCGGGAATAGCGGTTTCGAGCAGTACTTC.

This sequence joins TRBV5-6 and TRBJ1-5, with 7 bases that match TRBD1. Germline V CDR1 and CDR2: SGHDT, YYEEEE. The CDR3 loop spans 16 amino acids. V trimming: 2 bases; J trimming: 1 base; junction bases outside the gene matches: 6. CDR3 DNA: TGTGCCAGCAGCTTTGAGACAGGGCCGAGCAATCAGCCCCAGCATTTT. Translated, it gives CASSFETGPSNQPQHF.

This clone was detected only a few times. The CDR3 here is CASSDRVSGELFF. CDR3 coding DNA: TGTGCCAGCAGTGACAGGGTCTCCGGGGAGCTGTTTTTT. V is TRBV6-5 and J is TRBJ2-2; 7 nucleotides line up with TRBD1. Germline CDR1 is MNHEY and CDR2 is SVGAGI. The CDR3 runs 13 residues. The V segment lost 5 bases and the J segment 6 bases; nucleotides outside the gene matches: 3.

CDR3 protein: CASSQADREAVASGYTF. The CDR3 DNA reads TGTGCCAGCTCACAAGCGGACAGGGAGGCGGTCGCATCAGGCTACACCTTC. The chain combines TRBV18 with TRBJ1-2; 8 nucleotides agree with TRBD1. The V gene's germline CDR1 is KGHSH and CDR2 LQKENI. The CDR3 spans 17 residues. Trimming cost V 4 bases and J 8 bases; bases outside gene matches: 18.

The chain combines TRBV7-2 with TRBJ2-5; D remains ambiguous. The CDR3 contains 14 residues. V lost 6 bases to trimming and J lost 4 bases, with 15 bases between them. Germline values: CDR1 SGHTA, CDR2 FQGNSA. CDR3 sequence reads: CASRPLGPVETQYF. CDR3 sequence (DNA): TGTGCCAGCAGGCCCCTTGGCCCCGTAGAGACCCAGTACTTC.

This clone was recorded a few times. As DNA, the CDR3 is TGTGCCAGCAGCTTACTACTAGCGGGAGTTGGTGAGCAGTTCTTC. Its translation is CASSLLLAGVGEQFF. The V and J genes are TRBV7-9 and TRBJ2-1; 11 bases match TRBD2. This CDR3 has 15 amino acids. In germline, CDR1 is SEHNR, CDR2 FQNEAQ (reference sequence). Trimming removed 2 bases from V and 9 bases from J; junction bases left unmatched: 6.

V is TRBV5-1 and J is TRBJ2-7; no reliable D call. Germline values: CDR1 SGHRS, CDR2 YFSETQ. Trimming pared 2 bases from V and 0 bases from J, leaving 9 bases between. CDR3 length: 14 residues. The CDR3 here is CASSFEGPSYEQYF. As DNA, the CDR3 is TGCGCCAGCAGCTTTGAAGGGCCCTCCTACGAGCAGTACTTC.

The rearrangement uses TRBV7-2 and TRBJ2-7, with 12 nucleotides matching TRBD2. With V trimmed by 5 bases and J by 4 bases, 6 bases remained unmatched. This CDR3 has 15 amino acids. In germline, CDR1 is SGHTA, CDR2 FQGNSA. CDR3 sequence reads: CASSPRTSGTYEQYF. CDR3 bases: TGTGCCAGCAGCCCACGGACTAGCGGGACTTACGAGCAGTACTTC.

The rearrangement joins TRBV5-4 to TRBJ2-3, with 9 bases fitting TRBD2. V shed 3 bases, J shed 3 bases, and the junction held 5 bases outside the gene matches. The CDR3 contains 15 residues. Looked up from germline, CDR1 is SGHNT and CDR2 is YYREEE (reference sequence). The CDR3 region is CASSSGTSLTDTQYF. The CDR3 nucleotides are TGTGCCAGCAGCTCCGGGACTAGCTTGACAGATACGCAGTATTTT. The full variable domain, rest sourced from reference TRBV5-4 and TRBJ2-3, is ETGVTQSPTHLIKTRGQQVTLRCSSQSGHNTVSWYQQALGQGPQFIFQYYREEENGRGNFPPRFSGLQFPNYSSELNVNALELDDSALYLCASSSGTSLTDTQYFGPGTRLTVL.

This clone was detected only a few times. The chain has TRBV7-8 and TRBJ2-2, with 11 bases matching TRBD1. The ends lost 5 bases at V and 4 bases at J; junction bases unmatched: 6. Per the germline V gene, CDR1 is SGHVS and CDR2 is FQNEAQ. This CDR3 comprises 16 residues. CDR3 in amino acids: CASSPRTGGATGELFF. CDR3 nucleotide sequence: TGTGCCAGCAGCCCCAGGACAGGGGGCGCCACCGGGGAGCTGTTTTTT.

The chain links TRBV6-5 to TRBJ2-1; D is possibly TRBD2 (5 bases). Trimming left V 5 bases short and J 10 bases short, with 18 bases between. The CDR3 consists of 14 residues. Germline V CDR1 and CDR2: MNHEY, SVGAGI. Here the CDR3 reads CASSTLLVPLEQFF. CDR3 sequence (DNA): TGTGCCAGCAGTACACTACTAGTTCCCCTGGAGCAGTTCTTC.

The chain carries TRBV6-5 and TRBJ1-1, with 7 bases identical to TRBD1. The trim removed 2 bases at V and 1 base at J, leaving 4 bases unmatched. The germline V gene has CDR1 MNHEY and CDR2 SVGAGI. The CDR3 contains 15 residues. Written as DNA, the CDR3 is TGTGCCAGCAGTTACGCCTGGACAGGGAACACTGAAGCTTTCTTT. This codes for CASSYAWTGNTEAFF.

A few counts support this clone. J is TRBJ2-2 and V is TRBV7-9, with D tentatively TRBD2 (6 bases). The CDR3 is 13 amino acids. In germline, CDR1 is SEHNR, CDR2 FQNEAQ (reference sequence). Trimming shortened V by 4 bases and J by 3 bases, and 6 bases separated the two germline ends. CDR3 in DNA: TGTGCCAGCAGCTGGGACTACACCGGGGAGCTGTTTTTT. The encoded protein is CASSWDYTGELFF.

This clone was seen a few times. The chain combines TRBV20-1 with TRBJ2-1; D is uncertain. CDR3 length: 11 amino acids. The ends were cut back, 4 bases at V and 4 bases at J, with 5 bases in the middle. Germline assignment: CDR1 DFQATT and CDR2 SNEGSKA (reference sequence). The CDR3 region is CSANDYNEQFF. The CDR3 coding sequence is TGCAGTGCTAACGATTACAATGAGCAGTTCTTC.

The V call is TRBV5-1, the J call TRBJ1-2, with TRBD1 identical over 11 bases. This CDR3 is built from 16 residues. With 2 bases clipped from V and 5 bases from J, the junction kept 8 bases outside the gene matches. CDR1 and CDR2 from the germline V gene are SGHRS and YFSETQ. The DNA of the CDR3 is TGCGCCAGCAGCTTACTAACCGGGACAGGGGGGTATGGCTACACCTTC. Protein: CASSLLTGTGGYGYTF.

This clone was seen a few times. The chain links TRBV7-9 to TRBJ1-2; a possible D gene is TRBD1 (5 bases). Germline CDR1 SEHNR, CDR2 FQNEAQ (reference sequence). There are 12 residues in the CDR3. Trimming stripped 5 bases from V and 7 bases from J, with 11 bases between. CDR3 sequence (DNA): TGTGCCAGCAGCATGGGACCGAGTGGCTACACCTTC. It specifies CASSMGPSGYTF.

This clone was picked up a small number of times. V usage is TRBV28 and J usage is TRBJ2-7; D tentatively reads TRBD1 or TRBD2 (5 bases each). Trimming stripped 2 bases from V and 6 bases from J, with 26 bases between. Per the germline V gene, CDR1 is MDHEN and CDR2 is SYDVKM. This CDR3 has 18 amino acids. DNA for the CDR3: TGTGCCAGCAGTTTAAGCCCCCTCCTAGGCCTTGGGACCGTCGAGCAGTACTTC. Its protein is CASSLSPLLGLGTVEQYF. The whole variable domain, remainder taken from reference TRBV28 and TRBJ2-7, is DVKVTQSSRYLVKRTGEKVFLECVQDMDHENMFWYRQDPGLGLRLIYFSYDVKMKEKGDIPEGYSVSREKKERFSLILESASTNQTSMYLCASSLSPLLGLGTVEQYFGPGTRLTVT.

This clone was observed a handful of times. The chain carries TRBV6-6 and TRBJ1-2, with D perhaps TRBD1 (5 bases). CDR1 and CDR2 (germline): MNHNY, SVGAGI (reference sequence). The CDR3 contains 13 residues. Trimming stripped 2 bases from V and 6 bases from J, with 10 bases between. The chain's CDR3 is CASSYAGGDGYTF. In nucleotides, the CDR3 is TGTGCCAGCAGTTACGCGGGAGGGGATGGCTACACCTTC.

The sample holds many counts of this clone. Here the CDR3 reads CASSPRDILREQYF. CDR3 nucleotides: TGTGCCAGCAGCCCGAGGGACATCTTAAGGGAGCAGTACTTC. The rearrangement uses TRBV7-8 and TRBJ2-7; perhaps TRBD1 as D (6 bases). The CDR3 consists of 14 residues. Germline-derived CDR1 and CDR2 are SGHVS and FQNEAQ. V was clipped by 5 bases and J by 7 bases, with 18 bases between them.

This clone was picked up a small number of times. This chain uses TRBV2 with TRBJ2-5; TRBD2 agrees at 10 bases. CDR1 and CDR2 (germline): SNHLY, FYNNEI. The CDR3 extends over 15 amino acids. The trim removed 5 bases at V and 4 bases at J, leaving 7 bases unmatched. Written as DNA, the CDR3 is TGTGCCAGCAGTCTGGGACTAGCGTTTGGAGAGACCCAGTACTTC. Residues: CASSLGLAFGETQYF.

CDR3 loop: CASSSHQGLVYDTGELFF. In DNA form, the CDR3 reads TGTGCCAGCAGCTCGCACCAAGGACTAGTTTACGACACCGGGGAGCTGTTTTTT. The chain links TRBV7-2 to TRBJ2-2; 7 bases fit TRBD2. The germline V gene encodes CDR1 SGHTA and CDR2 FQGNSA. The V gene end was trimmed by 4 bases and the J gene end by 3 bases; junction bases not matched to a gene: 14. The CDR3 covers 18 residues. Combining the CDR3 with reference TRBV7-2 and TRBJ2-2 gives the whole variable domain GAGVSQSPSNKVTEKGKDVELRCDPISGHTALYWYRQSLGQGLEFLIYFQGNSAPDKSGLPSDRFSAERTGGSVSTLTIQRTQQEDSAVYLCASSSHQGLVYDTGELFFGEGSRLTVL.

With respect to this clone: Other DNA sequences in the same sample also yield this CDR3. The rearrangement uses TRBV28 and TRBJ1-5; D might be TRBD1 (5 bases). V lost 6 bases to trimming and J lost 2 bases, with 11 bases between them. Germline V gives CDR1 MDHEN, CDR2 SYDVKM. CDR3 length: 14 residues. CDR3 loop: CASSPGGGNQPQHF. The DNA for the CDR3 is TGTGCCAGCAGCCCCGGGGGAGGCAATCAGCCCCAGCATTTT.

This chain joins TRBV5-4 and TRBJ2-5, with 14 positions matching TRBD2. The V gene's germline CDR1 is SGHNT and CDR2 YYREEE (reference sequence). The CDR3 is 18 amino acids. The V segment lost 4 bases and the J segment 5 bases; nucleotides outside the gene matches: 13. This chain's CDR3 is CASSPEQGLAGVGETQYF. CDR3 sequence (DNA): TGTGCCAGCAGCCCGGAGCAGGGACTAGCGGGAGTCGGGGAGACCCAGTACTTC. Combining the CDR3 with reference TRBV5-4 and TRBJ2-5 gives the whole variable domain ETGVTQSPTHLIKTRGQQVTLRCSSQSGHNTVSWYQQALGQGPQFIFQYYREEENGRGNFPPRFSGLQFPNYSSELNVNALELDDSALYLCASSPEQGLAGVGETQYFGPGTRLLVL.

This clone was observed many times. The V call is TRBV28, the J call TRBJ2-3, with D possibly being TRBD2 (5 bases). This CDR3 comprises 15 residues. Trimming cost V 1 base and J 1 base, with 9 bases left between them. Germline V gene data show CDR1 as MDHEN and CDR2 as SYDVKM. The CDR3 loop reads CASSLSRAGTDTQYF. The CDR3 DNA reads TGTGCCAGCAGTTTATCTCGAGCGGGCACAGATACGCAGTATTTT.

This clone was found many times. The CDR3 is CASSGGLGSEKLFF. CDR3 nucleotides: TGTGCCAGCTCTGGGGGGCTTGGGTCTGAAAAACTGTTTTTT. This chain joins TRBV27 and TRBJ1-4; TRBD1 might be the D (6 bases). Germline V gene sequence: CDR1 MNHEY, CDR2 SMNVEV (reference sequence). Trimming took off 8 bases at V and 7 bases at J, with 17 bases between the two ends. This CDR3 spans 14 amino acids.

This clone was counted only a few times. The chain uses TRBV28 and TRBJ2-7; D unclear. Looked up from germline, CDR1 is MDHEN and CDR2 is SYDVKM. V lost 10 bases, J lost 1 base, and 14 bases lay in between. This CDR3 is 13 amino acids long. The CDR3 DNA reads TGTGCCACTTGTCTGGGCAGATCCTACGAGCAGTACTTC. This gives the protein CATCLGRSYEQYF.

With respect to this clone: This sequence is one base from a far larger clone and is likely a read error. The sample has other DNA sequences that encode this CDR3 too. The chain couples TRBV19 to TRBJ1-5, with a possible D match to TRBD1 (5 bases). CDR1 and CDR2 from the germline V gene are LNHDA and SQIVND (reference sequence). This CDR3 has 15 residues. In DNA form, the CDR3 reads TGTGCAAGTAGTATTCCGTACAGGAATAATCAGCCCCAGCATTTT. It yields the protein CASSIPYRNNQPQHF. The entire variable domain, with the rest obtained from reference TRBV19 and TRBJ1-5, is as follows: DGGITQSPKYLFRKEGQNVTLSCEQNLNHDAMYWYRQDPGQGLRLIYYSQIVNDFQKGDIAEGYSVSREKKESFPLTVTSAQKNPTAFYLCASSIPYRNNQPQHFGDGTRLSIL.

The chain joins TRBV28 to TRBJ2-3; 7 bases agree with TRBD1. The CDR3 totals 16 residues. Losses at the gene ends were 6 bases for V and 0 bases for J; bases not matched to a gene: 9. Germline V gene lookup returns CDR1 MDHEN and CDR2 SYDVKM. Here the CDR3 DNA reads TGTGCCAGCAGCCCCCGACAGGGCCGGAGCACAGATACGCAGTATTTT. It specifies CASSPRQGRSTDTQYF.